These T cell receptor beta chains were read from a single sample in a study of beta chain features in type 1 diabetes. Profiling relied on immunoSEQ multiplex PCR, and the TCRdb table lists in-frame clones only, not all of them. The sample yields around 650,000 clones, roughly 12% seen once. The sample comprised naive CD4+ T cells from blood. The source is a man aged 25 to 40 with type 1 diabetes. CDR3s include the opening cysteine and the closing phenylalanine or tryptophan. The order of the fields is clone size, CDR3 length, J gene, D gene, V gene, CDR3 protein, CDR3 DNA. D genes are given only for firm matches. Not all rows give a size; the values are once, few, many and, for expanded clones, a class.

-,15,TRBJ1-1,TRBD1,TRBV7-2,CASSSYRGQWHEAFF,TGTGCCAGCAGCTCATACAGGGGGCAATGGCATGAAGCTTTCTTT
few,14,TRBJ2-7,-,TRBV5-4,CASSFSGDSYEQYF,TGTGCCAGCAGCTTTTCAGGGGACTCCTACGAGCAGTACTTC
few,15,TRBJ2-1,TRBD1,TRBV28,CASSSTDRASNEQFF,TGTGCCAGCAGTTCGACGGACAGGGCAAGCAATGAGCAGTTCTTC
few,13,TRBJ1-2,TRBD1,TRBV29-1,CSVGSDRGNGYTF,TGCAGCGTTGGATCGGACAGGGGAAATGGCTACACCTTC
few,19,TRBJ2-7,TRBD2,TRBV4-2,CASSQHRRLAGPGTYEQYF,TGTGCCAGCAGCCAACACCGGCGGCTAGCGGGGCCCGGCACCTACGAGCAGTACTTC
few,13,TRBJ1-5,-,TRBV11-2,CASGIDYYQPQHF,TGTGCCAGCGGCATAGACTATTATCAGCCCCAGCATTTT
-,18,TRBJ2-3,TRBD2,TRBV7-9,CASSQRPGLAGFTDTQYF,TGTGCCAGCAGCCAACGCCCCGGACTAGCGGGGTTCACAGATACGCAGTATTTT
few,14,TRBJ2-1,-,TRBV7-2,CASNLDNSYNEQFF,TGTGCCAGCAATTTAGACAACTCCTACAATGAGCAGTTCTTC
few,14,TRBJ1-2,-,TRBV7-2,CASSQARGPYGYTF,TGTGCCAGCAGCCAAGCCAGGGGACCCTATGGCTACACCTTC
few,12,TRBJ2-4,-,TRBV7-2,CASSLAKNIQYF,TGTGCCAGCAGCTTAGCCAAAAACATTCAGTACTTC
-,15,TRBJ2-1,TRBD2,TRBV27,CASRKRAGESNEQFF,TGTGCCAGCAGGAAGCGGGCGGGGGAATCGAATGAGCAGTTCTTC
few,13,TRBJ1-4,-,TRBV6-6,CASSYERWGKLFF,TGTGCCAGCAGTTACGAGAGGTGGGGGAAACTGTTTTTT
-,17,TRBJ2-1,-,TRBV11-2,CASSSSPTRRVGGEQFF,TGTGCCAGCAGCTCCTCACCGACTAGAAGGGTAGGTGGTGAGCAGTTCTTC
few,15,TRBJ2-1,-,TRBV5-6,CASSLDFPRGNEQFF,TGTGCCAGCAGCTTGGATTTCCCTCGGGGCAATGAGCAGTTCTTC
-,16,TRBJ2-3,-,TRBV4-1,CASSHGSRGNTDTQYF,TGCGCCAGCAGCCATGGGTCCCGGGGAAACACAGATACGCAGTATTTT
-,15,TRBJ2-7,-,TRBV21-1,CASSKALDAVVEQYF,TGTGCCAGCAGCAAAGCGCTGGATGCGGTGGTGGAGCAGTACTTC
-,12,TRBJ2-1,-,TRBV7-3,CASSLTRYEQFF,TGTGCCAGCAGCTTAACGAGGTATGAGCAGTTCTTC
-,15,TRBJ1-6,-,TRBV5-1,CASSLATKVNSPLHF,TGCGCCAGCAGCTTGGCCACTAAAGTTAATTCACCCCTCCACTTT
-,13,TRBJ2-7,-,TRBV7-2,CASSLPGAYEQYF,TGTGCCAGCAGCTTACCCGGGGCCTACGAGCAGTACTTC
few,14,TRBJ2-1,TRBD1,TRBV12-5,CASGIRDSDNEQFF,TGTGCTAGTGGTATCCGGGACAGTGACAATGAGCAGTTCTTC
few,14,TRBJ2-4,TRBD1,TRBV9,CASSVVGGSDIQYF,TGTGCCAGCAGCGTAGTAGGGGGCTCGGACATTCAGTACTTC
few,13,TRBJ2-1,TRBD1,TRBV29-1,CSDRDRNNNEQFF,TGCAGCGATAGGGACAGGAACAACAATGAGCAGTTCTTC
-,16,TRBJ2-3,-,TRBV5-8,CASSSGTGTSGDTQYF,TGTGCCAGCAGCTCGGGCACCGGGACGTCGGGGGATACGCAGTATTTT
-,16,TRBJ1-4,TRBD1,TRBV14,CASSLGAGQINEKLFF,TGTGCCAGCAGCCTGGGAGCGGGACAGATTAATGAAAAACTGTTTTTT
few,15,TRBJ2-5,-,TRBV19,CASSSPGWYQETQYF,TGTGCCAGTAGCAGTCCGGGCTGGTACCAAGAGACCCAGTACTTC
-,13,TRBJ2-7,TRBD1,TRBV13,CASSRTGGGEQYF,TGTGCCAGCAGTAGGACAGGGGGCGGCGAGCAGTACTTC
-,12,TRBJ2-5,-,TRBV9,CASSVGAGTQYF,TGTGCCAGCAGCGTAGGCGCAGGGACCCAGTACTTC
few,11,TRBJ2-7,-,TRBV23-1,CASPVTDEQYF,TGCGCCAGCCCAGTCACAGACGAGCAGTACTTC
few,14,TRBJ1-5,-,TRBV7-2,CATSGRDGNQPQHF,TGTGCCACTAGTGGAAGGGATGGCAATCAGCCCCAGCATTTT
-,13,TRBJ1-5,-,TRBV7-9,CASSLGSDQPQHF,TGTGCCAGCAGCTTGGGGTCGGATCAGCCCCAGCATTTT
-,14,TRBJ2-1,TRBD1,TRBV5-1,CASSTGTGRNEQFF,TGCGCCAGCAGCACCGGGACAGGCCGCAATGAGCAGTTCTTC
few,12,TRBJ2-7,-,TRBV28,CASSPSGLKQYF,TGTGCCAGCAGTCCCTCGGGGTTAAAGCAGTACTTC
few,14,TRBJ1-6,-,TRBV28,CASVSGQGNSPLHF,TGTGCCAGCGTATCTGGCCAGGGTAATTCACCCCTCCACTTT
few,12,TRBJ2-1,TRBD1,TRBV19,CASGQGGNEQFF,TGTGCCAGCGGACAGGGAGGCAATGAGCAGTTCTTC
few,13,TRBJ2-5,-,TRBV7-9,CASSLEGGETQYF,TGTGCCAGCAGCTTAGAAGGGGGAGAGACCCAGTACTTC
-,14,TRBJ2-1,TRBD2,TRBV6-4,CASKLSGGATEQFF,TGTGCCAGCAAGCTGAGCGGGGGGGCCACTGAGCAGTTCTTC
few,15,TRBJ2-6,-,TRBV2,CASRYNRAGANVLTF,TGTGCCAGCAGGTATAACAGGGCCGGGGCCAACGTCCTGACTTTC
few,14,TRBJ1-2,-,TRBV29-1,CSVEEFNKPIGYTF,TGCAGCGTTGAAGAGTTTAACAAGCCGATCGGCTACACCTTC
few,14,TRBJ2-3,-,TRBV19,CASSIDGAGDTQYF,TGTGCCAGTAGTATTGACGGGGCCGGGGATACGCAGTATTTT